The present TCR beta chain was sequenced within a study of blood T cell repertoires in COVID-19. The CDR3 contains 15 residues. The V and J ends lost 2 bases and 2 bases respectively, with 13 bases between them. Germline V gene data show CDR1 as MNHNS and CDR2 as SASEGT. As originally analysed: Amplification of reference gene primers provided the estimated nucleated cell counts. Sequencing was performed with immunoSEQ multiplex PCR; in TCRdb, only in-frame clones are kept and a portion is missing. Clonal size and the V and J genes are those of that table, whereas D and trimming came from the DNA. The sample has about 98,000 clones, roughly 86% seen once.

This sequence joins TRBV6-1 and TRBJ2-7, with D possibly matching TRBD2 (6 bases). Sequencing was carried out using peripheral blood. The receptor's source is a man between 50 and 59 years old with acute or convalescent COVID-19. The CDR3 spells CASSEWRGRAYEQYF. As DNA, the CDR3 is TGTGCCAGCAGTGAATGGAGGGGACGGGCCTACGAGCAGTACTTC.